These 32 T cell receptor beta chains were all obtained from the same sample, sequenced in a study of T cell changes during pregnancy in multiple sclerosis. Here immunoSEQ multiplex PCR was the method, and the copy in TCRdb shows in-frame clones only, minus some. The sample carries around 34,000 clones, 90% recorded once. The sample was CD8+ T cells from peripheral blood mononuclear cells, taken in the first trimester of pregnancy. The receptors were sampled from a female donor with multiple sclerosis, enrolled in a pregnancy study.

This rearrangement joins TRBV6-5 to TRBJ2-5, with D possibly matching TRBD1 (6 bases). The germline V gene has CDR1 MNHEY and CDR2 SVGAGI. Between the trimmed V and J ends, which lost 6 bases and 2 bases, there was a span of 13 bases. The CDR3 spans 14 residues. For the CDR3, the DNA is TGTGCCAGCAGCCGAACTGGGACACAAGAGACCCAGTACTTC. Protein: CASSRTGTQETQYF.

V gene TRBV27 combines with J gene TRBJ2-7; TRBD1 is a possible D gene (5 bases). The CDR3 contains 14 residues. Germline lookup yields CDR1 MNHEY and CDR2 SMNVEV (reference sequence). The V and J ends lost 5 bases and 0 bases respectively, with 11 bases between them. The CDR3 is CASSHRQFSYEQYF. In DNA form, the CDR3 reads TGTGCCAGCAGTCACAGACAGTTCTCCTACGAGCAGTACTTC.

V is TRBV2 and J is TRBJ2-5, with 11 bases aligning to TRBD2. CDR1 and CDR2 from the germline V gene are SNHLY and FYNNEI. CDR3 length: 15 amino acids. V was pared by 6 bases and J by 4 bases, with 7 bases of the junction left unmatched. The CDR3 region is CASRTSGEGRETQYF. CDR3 bases: TGTGCCAGCAGGACTAGCGGGGAGGGCCGAGAGACCCAGTACTTC.

This chain uses TRBV5-6 with TRBJ1-2; 8 bases align to TRBD1. In germline, CDR1 is SGHDT, CDR2 YYEEEE. The junction had 15 bases not matched to a gene; V was cut back by 4 bases and J by 4 bases. The CDR3 is 17 amino acids. The CDR3 reads CASSRRRQGAGIYGYTF. The CDR3, as DNA: TGTGCCAGCAGCCGAAGGCGTCAGGGGGCCGGGATCTATGGCTACACCTTC.

The chain combines TRBV4-3 with TRBJ2-3; 9 bases are shared with TRBD1. Germline V CDR1 and CDR2: LGHNA, YSLEER. V was pared by 4 bases and J by 1 base, with 12 bases of the junction left unmatched. The CDR3 is 18 amino acids. CDR3: CASSRGTGSQLGTDTQYF. Written as DNA, the CDR3 is TGCGCCAGCAGCCGGGGGACAGGGAGTCAGCTCGGCACAGATACGCAGTATTTT.

J is TRBJ1-1 and V is TRBV27; D is perhaps TRBD1 (6 bases). In germline, CDR1 is MNHEY, CDR2 SMNVEV (reference sequence). The CDR3 covers 12 residues. V lost 6 bases to trimming and J lost 7 bases, with 12 bases between them. CDR3 residues: CASSRDRSEAFF. The CDR3 bases are TGTGCCAGCAGCCGTGACAGGAGTGAAGCTTTCTTT.

The chain recombines TRBV5-4 with TRBJ1-4, with 7 bases that match TRBD1. The CDR3 spans 15 residues. CDR1 is SGHNT, CDR2 YYREEE, per germline (reference sequence). Losses at the gene ends were 4 bases for V and 4 bases for J; bases not matched to a gene: 7. CDR3 sequence: CASSIYRGHNEKLFF. The CDR3 DNA reads as TGTGCCAGCAGCATATACAGGGGACATAATGAAAAACTGTTTTTT.

The rearrangement joins TRBV27 to TRBJ2-7; 9 bases agree with TRBD1. CDR1 is MNHEY, CDR2 SMNVEV, per germline (reference sequence). The CDR3 spans 14 residues. V was pared by 6 bases and J by 4 bases, with 7 bases of the junction left unmatched. CDR3 DNA sequence: TGTGCCAGCAGCGGACAGGGGAGGTTTTACGAGCAGTACTTC. This encodes CASSGQGRFYEQYF.

V usage is TRBV6-6 and J usage is TRBJ1-5; D is unclear. Per germline, CDR1 MNHNY and CDR2 SVGAGI (reference sequence). V was pared by 4 bases and J by 4 bases, with 5 bases between. The CDR3 is 12 amino acids. The CDR3 DNA reads as TGTGCCAGCAGTTTGGAGAATCAGCCCCAGCATTTT. Its protein product is CASSLENQPQHF.

The rearrangement uses TRBV9 and TRBJ2-2; tentative D call: TRBD2 (5 bases). The V end lost 1 base, the J end lost 6 bases, and 7 bases lay between the germline ends. Germline loops: CDR1 SGDLS, CDR2 YYNGEE. The CDR3 spans 13 residues. The CDR3 loop is CASSVYGAGELFF. The DNA of the CDR3 is TGTGCCAGCAGCGTATACGGGGCCGGGGAGCTGTTTTTT.

The chain is built from TRBV11-2 and TRBJ2-7; 13 nucleotides line up with TRBD2. The CDR3 loop spans 17 amino acids. Germline V gives CDR1 SGHAT, CDR2 FQNNGV. The V and J ends lost 1 base and 6 bases, in that order; junction bases with no gene match: 9. DNA for the CDR3: TGTGCCAGCAGCTTAGTGGAACTAGCGGGAGGGGATGGCGAGCAGTACTTC. Residues: CASSLVELAGGDGEQYF.

The chain uses TRBV29-1 and TRBJ2-7; 12 bases align to TRBD2. The CDR3 has 14 residues. Germline lookup yields CDR1 SQVTM and CDR2 ANQGSEA. J was trimmed by 4 bases and V by 2 bases; bases with no gene match: 3. The CDR3 DNA follows: TGCAGCGTTGAAACACTAGCGGGAGGTTACGAGCAGTACTTC. Translation gives CSVETLAGGYEQYF.

The chain joins TRBV9 to TRBJ1-5; D may be TRBD1 (6 bases). The CDR3 spans 14 residues. Trimming took 2 bases from V and 5 from J, leaving 11 bases between them. Germline assignment: CDR1 SGDLS and CDR2 YYNGEE. The CDR3: CASSVTGYYQPQHF. The CDR3 bases are TGTGCCAGCAGCGTCACAGGGTACTATCAGCCCCAGCATTTT. Supplemented by reference TRBV9 and TRBJ1-5, the full variable domain reads DSGVTQTPKHLITATGQRVTLRCSPRSGDLSVYWYQQSLDQGLQFLIQYYNGEERAKGNILERFSAQQFPDLHSELNLSSLELGDSALYFCASSVTGYYQPQHFGDGTRLSIL.

V is TRBV7-8 and J is TRBJ2-3, with 9 bases that match TRBD2. Germline lookup yields CDR1 SGHVS and CDR2 FQNEAQ. J gave up 5 bases and V 0 bases, and 3 bases lay outside the gene matches. The CDR3 covers 15 residues. The CDR3 DNA follows: TGTGCCAGCAGCTTAGCGGGACTAGCTGTAGATACGCAGTATTTT. The encoded protein is CASSLAGLAVDTQYF.

The J gene is TRBJ1-5, the V gene TRBV27; no firm D call. Germline V CDR1 and CDR2: MNHEY, SMNVEV (reference sequence). Trimming removed 8 bases at V and 0 bases at J, with 11 bases between. The CDR3 runs to 14 residues. The CDR3 coding sequence is TGTGCCAGCTCCAAGGGAGATAGCAATCAGCCCCAGCATTTT. Amino acids: CASSKGDSNQPQHF.

The genes are TRBV7-3 and TRBJ2-1; 7 nucleotides agree with TRBD1. Per germline, CDR1 SGHTA and CDR2 FQGTGA. V trimming: 5 bases; J trimming: 3 bases; junction bases outside the gene matches: 7. CDR3 length: 15 amino acids. The CDR3 sequence: CASSQATGVYNEQFF. The CDR3 DNA reads TGTGCCAGCAGCCAGGCAACAGGGGTCTACAATGAGCAGTTCTTC.

This clone has a handful of counts. The chain is built from TRBV28 and TRBJ2-7; D remains unclear. The CDR3 is 11 residues long. CDR1 and CDR2 (germline): MDHEN, SYDVKM. The V and J ends lost 5 bases and 4 bases respectively, with 6 bases between them. The CDR3 region is CASSPLYEQYF. For the CDR3, the DNA is TGTGCCAGCAGTCCCTTATACGAGCAGTACTTC.

This chain connects TRBV28 to TRBJ2-3, with 8 bases lining up with TRBD2. The CDR3 is 14 residues long. Germline V gene lookup returns CDR1 MDHEN and CDR2 SYDVKM. V gave up 2 bases and J gave up 3 bases; unmatched junction bases: 1. The CDR3 loop reads CASSLSGSTDTQYF. CDR3 DNA sequence: TGTGCCAGCAGTTTAAGCGGGAGTACAGATACGCAGTATTTT.

The chain has TRBV7-6 and TRBJ2-7, with 10 bases aligning to TRBD1. Per germline, CDR1 SGHVS and CDR2 FNYEAQ. The CDR3 sequence is 14 residues long. V was clipped by 5 bases and J by 3 bases; unmatched bases: 4. CDR3 in amino acids: CASSRRTGGYEQYF. CDR3 DNA sequence: TGTGCCAGCAGCCGCCGGACAGGGGGCTACGAGCAGTACTTC.

The chain combines TRBV27 with TRBJ1-5; the D is unclear. In germline, CDR1 is MNHEY, CDR2 SMNVEV (reference sequence). This CDR3 comprises 14 residues. V was trimmed by 8 bases and J by 4 bases, leaving 15 bases between them. The CDR3 DNA reads TGTGCCAGCTCCCGCGGAGGGCGAAATCAGCCCCAGCATTTT. Its translation is CASSRGGRNQPQHF.

This chain connects TRBV6-1 to TRBJ2-7; D remains unclear. This CDR3 region has 15 residues. CDR1 and CDR2 (germline): MNHNS, SASEGT. The V gene lost 7 bases and the J gene lost 2 bases, with 18 bases spanning the gap. The CDR3 nucleotides read TGTGCCAGCATTCCGAAGGTTGACGGAGCCTACGAGCAGTACTTC. Protein: CASIPKVDGAYEQYF.

The V gene is TRBV29-1, the J gene TRBJ2-7, with a tentative D call TRBD1 (5 bases). The CDR3 contains 13 residues. The germline V gene encodes CDR1 SQVTM and CDR2 ANQGSEA. Trimming took 4 bases from V and 0 from J, leaving 10 bases between them. Here the CDR3 DNA reads TGCAGCGTTGGGCCAGGGAACTCCTACGAGCAGTACTTC. It translates to CSVGPGNSYEQYF.

The genes are TRBV7-9 and TRBJ1-1, with 8 bases identical to TRBD1. The CDR3 is made up of 19 amino acids. CDR1 and CDR2 (germline): SEHNR, FQNEAQ (reference sequence). V trimming: 2 bases; J trimming: 0 bases; junction bases outside the gene matches: 14. The CDR3 reads CASSLPDHGTGVMNTEAFF. In nucleotides, the CDR3 is TGTGCCAGCAGCTTACCGGACCACGGGACAGGAGTAATGAACACTGAAGCTTTCTTT.

J is TRBJ2-7 and V is TRBV19; possible D gene TRBD1, 6 bases. This CDR3 is built from 14 residues. CDR1 is LNHDA, CDR2 SQIVND, per germline (reference sequence). Trimming cost V 5 bases and J 0 bases, with 11 bases left between them. This chain's CDR3 is CASSEQGISYEQYF. The CDR3 DNA reads TGTGCCAGTAGTGAACAGGGAATCTCCTACGAGCAGTACTTC.

With regard to this clone: The same CDR3 also results from other DNA sequences found in this sample. This chain joins TRBV28 and TRBJ2-7; D is possibly TRBD1 (6 bases). The germline CDR1 and CDR2 sequences are MDHEN and SYDVKM. This CDR3 is 14 amino acids long. V lost 5 bases, J lost 1 base, and 12 bases lay in between. The CDR3 sequence: CASSPRDTSYEQYF. CDR3 DNA: TGTGCCAGCAGTCCCCGGGACACTTCCTACGAGCAGTACTTC.

The V and J genes are TRBV7-8 and TRBJ2-1; D might be TRBD2 (6 bases). This CDR3 contains 12 residues. Between the trimmed V and J ends, which lost 6 bases and 7 bases, there was a span of 10 bases. CDR1 is SGHVS and CDR2 is FQNEAQ in the germline V gene. CDR3 sequence (DNA): TGTGCCAGCAGTTGGAGGGTGAATGAGCAGTTCTTC. It specifies CASSWRVNEQFF.

This chain joins TRBV5-4 and TRBJ2-7; 7 bases fit TRBD2. CDR1 and CDR2 from the germline V gene are SGHNT and YYREEE (reference sequence). Losses at the gene ends were 0 bases for V and 5 bases for J; bases not matched to a gene: 8. The CDR3 covers 15 residues. CDR3 protein: CASSLAGLAANEQYF. The CDR3 nucleotides read TGTGCCAGCAGCTTGGCCGGGCTAGCGGCCAACGAGCAGTACTTC.

The chain employs TRBV28 and TRBJ1-1; tentative D call: TRBD1 (5 bases). The V gene's germline CDR1 is MDHEN and CDR2 SYDVKM. V was cut by 5 bases and J by 1 base, with 14 bases left in between. The length of the CDR3 is 15 residues. The CDR3 DNA is TGTGCCAGCAGTCTCGGAGACAGCTCGAACACTGAAGCTTTCTTT. Protein sequence: CASSLGDSSNTEAFF.

V and J are TRBV28 and TRBJ2-2; 12 positions agree with TRBD2. The CDR3 spans 14 residues. V was clipped by 3 bases and J by 9 bases; unmatched bases: 2. In germline, CDR1 is MDHEN, CDR2 SYDVKM. The CDR3 sequence: CASSFGLAGWELFF. CDR3 coding DNA: TGTGCCAGCAGTTTCGGACTAGCGGGATGGGAGCTGTTTTTT.

This chain uses TRBV15 with TRBJ2-7, with 7 bases that match TRBD1. CDR1 and CDR2 from the germline V gene are LNHNV and YYDKDF (reference sequence). V trimming: 3 bases; J trimming: 2 bases; junction bases outside the gene matches: 4. This CDR3 has 14 residues. For the CDR3, the DNA is TGTGCCACCAGCAGCCCACAGGGGCCCTACGAGCAGTACTTC. Translating it yields CATSSPQGPYEQYF.

CDR3 in DNA: TGTGCCAGCAGCGTAGGCGTGACCGGGGAGCTGTTTTTT. It translates to CASSVGVTGELFF. The gene calls are TRBV9 and TRBJ2-2, with D unclear. The CDR3 runs to 13 residues. Germline lookup yields CDR1 SGDLS and CDR2 YYNGEE. Trimming shortened V by 0 bases and J by 5 bases, and 5 bases separated the two germline ends.

This chain uses TRBV19 with TRBJ1-1; D remains unclear. V lost 5 bases and J lost 1, with 8 bases in between. This CDR3 has 13 amino acids. In germline, CDR1 is LNHDA, CDR2 SQIVND (reference sequence). CDR3 sequence reads: CASSLGQNTEAFF. For the CDR3, the DNA is TGTGCCAGTAGTCTGGGCCAGAACACTGAAGCTTTCTTT.